What follows are 19 T cell receptor beta chains derived from one specimen sequenced in a study of T cell repertoires in cytomegalovirus infection. TCRdb used MiXCR to reprocess the reads, holding one entry per CDR3 protein. This sample yields around 290,000 distinct CDR3 sequences, of which 20% to 30% are seen a single time; roughly 14% belongs to the top ten. Specimen: PBMCs. All receptors come from a human donor in good health (CMV status not recorded). Some clones in this sample may be carry-over from other donors' samples.

This clonotype was picked up many times. The gene calls are TRBV7-2 and TRBJ2-3; D might be TRBD2 (6 bases). Looked up from germline, CDR1 is SGHTA and CDR2 is FQGNSA. The CDR3 is 18 amino acids. The V and J ends lost 2 bases and 6 bases respectively, with 24 bases between them. The CDR3 coding sequence is TGTGCCAGCAGCTTAAGAAGACGGGGGAGAGTTTTGATCGATACGCAGTATTTT. Its translation is CASSLRRRGRVLIDTQYF.

The genes are TRBV9 and TRBJ1-5; D not resolved. The CDR3 loop spans 15 amino acids. Germline V gene data show CDR1 as SGDLS and CDR2 as YYNGEE. Trimming removed 0 bases from V and 6 bases from J, with 13 bases in between. The CDR3 sequence is CASSVGGSGSQPQHF. The CDR3 DNA reads as TGTGCCAGCAGCGTAGGAGGCAGCGGCAGTCAGCCCCAGCATTTT.

The sample holds a few counts of this clonotype. The chain combines TRBV20-1 with TRBJ2-1, with a weak D call TRBD2 (5 bases). V gave up 4 bases and J gave up 3 bases, with 16 bases separating them. Germline-derived CDR1 and CDR2 are DFQATT and SNEGSKA (reference sequence). This CDR3 contains 15 residues. The CDR3 DNA reads TGCAGTGCTACCCAGGACTCCGCCGACTACAATGAGCAGTTCTTC. This sequence encodes CSATQDSADYNEQFF.

The chain couples TRBV20-1 to TRBJ2-6, with TRBD2 as a possible D gene (5 bases). This CDR3 is 15 amino acids long. In germline, CDR1 is DFQATT, CDR2 SNEGSKA (reference sequence). Trimming shortened V by 1 base and J by 4 bases, and 11 bases separated the two germline ends. CDR3 sequence: CSARGRGYGANVLTF. DNA for the CDR3: TGCAGTGCTAGAGGGCGCGGGTACGGGGCCAACGTCCTGACTTTC.

The genes are TRBV4-1 and TRBJ2-7, with 8 bases identical to TRBD1. The V and J ends lost 4 bases and 6 bases, in that order; junction bases with no gene match: 5. The CDR3 spans 13 residues. Germline assignment: CDR1 MGHRA and CDR2 YSYEKL. This CDR3 is CASSPGQGGEQYF. DNA for the CDR3: TGCGCCAGCAGCCCTGGACAGGGCGGCGAGCAGTACTTC.

This clonotype was seen at least ten times. The chain links TRBV7-2 to TRBJ1-6, with a weak D call TRBD1 (6 bases). The CDR3 totals 18 residues. Germline CDR1 is SGHTA and CDR2 is FQGNSA. Trimming shortened V by 7 bases and J by 5 bases, and 24 bases separated the two germline ends. CDR3 sequence (DNA): TGTGCCAGCACCCAACCGAAGGGGTGGGGGGCGAATAATTCACCCCTCCACTTT. Amino acid sequence: CASTQPKGWGANNSPLHF.

The chain links TRBV7-3 to TRBJ2-1; 8 bases line up with TRBD1. CDR3 length: 11 amino acids. Germline lookup yields CDR1 SGHTA and CDR2 FQGTGA. V trimming: 5 bases; J trimming: 16 bases; junction bases outside the gene matches: 7. CDR3 nucleotide sequence: TGTGCCAGCAGCCCACGGGACAGGCCTTTCTTC. Its protein product is CASSPRDRPFF.

The chain joins TRBV7-2 to TRBJ2-6, with 7 bases matching TRBD1. The ends lost 1 base at V and 2 bases at J; junction bases unmatched: 17. Per the germline V gene, CDR1 is SGHTA and CDR2 is FQGNSA. The CDR3 is 21 residues long. This chain's CDR3 is CASSLGTFTGTAPAGANVLTF. In DNA, the CDR3 is TGTGCCAGCAGCTTAGGAACGTTCACCGGGACAGCACCAGCTGGGGCCAACGTCCTGACTTTC. Complete variable domain (other parts from reference TRBV7-2 and TRBJ2-6): GAGVSQSPSNKVTEKGKDVELRCDPISGHTALYWYRQSLGQGLEFLIYFQGNSAPDKSGLPSDRFSAERTGGSVSTLTIQRTQQEDSAVYLCASSLGTFTGTAPAGANVLTFGAGSRLTVL.

The rearrangement uses TRBV7-3 and TRBJ1-6, with 7 positions matching TRBD1. The germline V gene encodes CDR1 SGHTA and CDR2 FQGTGA. Losses at the gene ends were 6 bases for V and 6 bases for J; bases not matched to a gene: 5. This CDR3 has 14 residues. CDR3 nucleotide sequence: TGTGCCAGCAGACAGACAGGGCCTAATTCACCCCTCCACTTT. Protein product: CASRQTGPNSPLHF.

This clonotype has a count of ten or more. The chain's CDR3 is CASSLDGTRLRETQYF. In DNA form, the CDR3 reads TGTGCCAGCAGCTTAGACGGGACGCGTCTCCGGGAGACCCAGTACTTC. The genes are TRBV7-2 and TRBJ2-5, with D perhaps being TRBD1 or TRBD2 (5 bases each). Germline V gene lookup returns CDR1 SGHTA and CDR2 FQGNSA. The CDR3 runs 16 residues. V was shortened by 1 base and J by 5 bases, with 17 bases between the two germline ends.

This clonotype was seen many times. The V gene is TRBV6-1, the J gene TRBJ2-1, with D uncertain. The V end was cut by 2 bases, the J end by 6 bases, with 2 bases between. The germline V gene encodes CDR1 MNHNS and CDR2 SASEGT. This CDR3 has 11 residues. Written as DNA, the CDR3 is TGTGCCAGCAGTGAATTCAATGAGCAGTTCTTC. It is translated as CASSEFNEQFF.

This clonotype was counted only a few times. The rearrangement links TRBV24-1 to TRBJ1-1; a weak D match, TRBD1 (6 bases). The CDR3 extends over 14 amino acids. V lost 5 bases, J lost 7 bases, and 16 bases lay in between. CDR1 KGHDR and CDR2 SFDVKD come from the germline V gene. CDR3 amino acids: CATSAPGRGNEAFF. The CDR3 nucleotides read TGTGCCACCAGTGCCCCGGGGAGGGGGAATGAAGCTTTCTTT.

Many counts were recorded for this clonotype. The rearrangement links TRBV29-1 to TRBJ2-1, with TRBD1 as a possible D gene (6 bases). The CDR3 contains 12 residues. The germline V gene has CDR1 SQVTM and CDR2 ANQGSEA. V gave up 6 bases and J gave up 9 bases, with 15 bases separating them. The CDR3 sequence is CSVRATGLEQFF. In DNA form, the CDR3 reads TGCAGCGTGAGAGCTACAGGGCTTGAGCAGTTCTTC.

J is TRBJ2-3 and V is TRBV9; 8 bases match TRBD2. The CDR3 runs 16 residues. Germline V gives CDR1 SGDLS, CDR2 YYNGEE. The J segment lost 5 bases and the V segment lost 2 bases, leaving 10 bases of the junction unmatched. The CDR3 here is CASSVSLAGRGDTQYF. The CDR3 region has the DNA TGTGCCAGCAGCGTGAGCTTAGCGGGACGAGGAGATACGCAGTATTTT.

The V gene is TRBV4-1, the J gene TRBJ2-7; 9 positions match TRBD1. V was clipped by 5 bases and J by 1 base; unmatched bases: 6. This CDR3 comprises 15 residues. CDR1 is MGHRA, CDR2 YSYEKL, per germline. CDR3 in DNA: TGCGCCAGCAGCTACGACAGGGGGAGTTCCTACGAGCAGTACTTC. Protein: CASSYDRGSSYEQYF.

The table lists this clonotype with many counts. The CDR3 spells CASSPTGGTSPLHF. DNA for the CDR3: TGTGCCAGCAGTCCGACAGGCGGGACTTCACCCCTCCACTTT. The V call is TRBV12-3 or TRBV12-4, the J call TRBJ1-6; TRBD1 might be the D (6 bases). V was trimmed by 5 bases and J by 9 bases, leaving 14 bases between them. The CDR3 has 14 amino acids.

Ten or more counts support this clonotype. This chain connects TRBV7-6 to TRBJ2-7; perhaps D is TRBD1 or TRBD2 (5 bases each). This CDR3 is 16 amino acids long. Germline V lookup: CDR1 SGHVS, CDR2 FNYEAQ. With 5 bases removed from V and 0 bases from J, the gap between germline ends came to 17 bases. The chain's CDR3 is CASSKEGTAVSYEQYF. The DNA of the CDR3 is TGTGCCAGCAGCAAGGAAGGGACCGCAGTCTCCTACGAGCAGTACTTC.

This clonotype showed up just a few times. This chain connects TRBV6-1 to TRBJ2-3; TRBD1 is a possible D gene (5 bases). Trimming left V 3 bases short and J 0 bases short, with 10 bases between. The germline V gene has CDR1 MNHNS and CDR2 SASEGT. This CDR3 has 15 residues. The CDR3, as DNA: TGTGCCAGCAGTGAGGCCAGGGTGAGCACAGATACGCAGTATTTT. It codes for CASSEARVSTDTQYF.

This rearrangement joins TRBV7-9 to TRBJ2-7, with D possibly being TRBD1 or TRBD2 (5 bases each). This CDR3 contains 11 residues. The germline V and J ends were trimmed by 2 bases and 9 bases, with 8 bases remaining between them. Germline CDR1 reads SEHNR; CDR2 reads FQNEAQ (reference sequence). The CDR3 region has the DNA TGTGCCAGCAGCTTATTGAGGGGGCAGTACTTC. Translation: CASSLLRGQYF.